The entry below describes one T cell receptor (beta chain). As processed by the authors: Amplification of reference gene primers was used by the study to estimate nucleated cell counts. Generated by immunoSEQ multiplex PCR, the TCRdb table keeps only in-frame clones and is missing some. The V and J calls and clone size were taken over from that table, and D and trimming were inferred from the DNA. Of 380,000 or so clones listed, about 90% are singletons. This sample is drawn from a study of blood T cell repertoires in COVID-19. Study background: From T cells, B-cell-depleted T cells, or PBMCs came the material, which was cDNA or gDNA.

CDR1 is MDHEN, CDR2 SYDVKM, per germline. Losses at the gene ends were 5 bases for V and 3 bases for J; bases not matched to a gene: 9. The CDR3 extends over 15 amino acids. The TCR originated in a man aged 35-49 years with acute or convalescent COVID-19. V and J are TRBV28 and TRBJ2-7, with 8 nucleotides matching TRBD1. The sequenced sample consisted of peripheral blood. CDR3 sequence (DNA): TGTGCCAGCAGTGCACCCGCGGGACAGGACTACGAGCAGTACTTC. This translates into CASSAPAGQDYEQYF.